The 15 T cell receptor beta chains below all came from one sample that was sequenced in a study of shared clonotypes between healthy human individuals. Repertoires were generated with immunoSEQ multiplex PCR, while TCRdb's copy carries only in-frame clones and drops some. The repertoire consists of approximately 2.5 million clones, with around 94% occurring once and the leading ten covering more than 0.12%. Sequenced: naive CD4+ T cells sorted from blood. Specified subset: CD45RA+ positively selected. The receptor source for this set is a man between 18 and 35 years old in good health.

This clone has a single count. The chain couples TRBV7-6 to TRBJ2-7, with D hard to call. Germline-derived CDR1 and CDR2 are SGHVS and FNYEAQ. The CDR3 loop spans 12 amino acids. Trimming cost V 2 bases and J 6 bases, with 8 bases left between them. The CDR3 DNA sequence: TGTGCCAGCAGCTTATACCAAGCCGAGCAGTACTTC. As protein: CASSLYQAEQYF.

This sequence joins TRBV29-1 and TRBJ1-4; TRBD1 is a possible D gene (5 bases). This CDR3 has 14 amino acids. CDR1 is SQVTM and CDR2 is ANQGSEA in the germline V gene. Trimming pared 6 bases from V and 0 bases from J, leaving 11 bases between. The CDR3 DNA follows: TGCAGCGTCCGAAAGGGGACAACTAATGAAAAACTGTTTTTT. It translates to CSVRKGTTNEKLFF.

V usage is TRBV2 and J usage is TRBJ2-7; TRBD1 or TRBD2 may be the D gene (6 bases each). V was clipped by 5 bases and J by 3 bases, with 17 bases between them. CDR1 and CDR2 from the germline V gene are SNHLY and FYNNEI. CDR3 length: 15 residues. CDR3 nucleotide sequence: TGTGCCAGCAGTACAGAAGGGGGGCCCGGCTACGAGCAGTACTTC. It translates to CASSTEGGPGYEQYF.

This sequence joins TRBV7-3 and TRBJ2-3; no clear D gene. The CDR3 contains 14 residues. Trimming left V 1 base short and J 2 bases short, with 7 bases between. Per the germline V gene, CDR1 is SGHTA and CDR2 is FQGTGA. The CDR3 is CASSLRPVTDTQYF. CDR3 DNA sequence: TGTGCCAGCAGCTTAAGGCCAGTCACAGATACGCAGTATTTT.

The chain uses TRBV19 and TRBJ1-5; D remains ambiguous. V lost 5 bases and J lost 0, with 11 bases in between. The germline CDR1 and CDR2 sequences are LNHDA and SQIVND (reference sequence). This CDR3 has 15 residues. For the CDR3, the DNA is TGTGCCAGTAGTGTCAAGGTAAATAGCAATCAGCCCCAGCATTTT. Protein: CASSVKVNSNQPQHF.

Concerning this clone itself: Other DNA sequences from this sample encode an identical CDR3 as well. V is TRBV30 and J is TRBJ1-1, with D uncertain. CDR3 length: 12 residues. V was clipped by 0 bases and J by 8 bases, with 10 bases between them. The germline gives CDR1 GTSNPN, CDR2 SVGIG (reference sequence). The CDR3: CAWSVQRTEAFF. In DNA form, the CDR3 reads TGTGCCTGGAGTGTACAACGGACGGAAGCTTTCTTT.

This chain joins TRBV7-2 and TRBJ1-4; D not resolved. The CDR3 covers 14 residues. V was cut by 6 bases and J by 4 bases, with 12 bases left in between. Germline assignment: CDR1 SGHTA and CDR2 FQGNSA. The CDR3 loop reads CASSSTGLNEKLFF. DNA for the CDR3: TGTGCCAGCAGTTCCACCGGGCTTAATGAAAAACTGTTTTTT.

The count of this clone is one. The rearrangement joins TRBV19 to TRBJ1-2, with TRBD1 matching over 9 bases. The V gene end was trimmed by 3 bases and the J gene end by 6 bases; junction bases not matched to a gene: 5. Germline lookup yields CDR1 LNHDA and CDR2 SQIVND (reference sequence). This CDR3 contains 14 residues. CDR3: CASSMGTGSDGYTF. CDR3 nucleotide sequence: TGTGCCAGTAGTATGGGGACAGGGAGCGATGGCTACACCTTC.

The J gene is TRBJ2-3, the V gene TRBV5-6; D remains ambiguous. The V gene's germline CDR1 is SGHDT and CDR2 YYEEEE. Trimming shortened V by 0 bases and J by 2 bases, and 4 bases separated the two germline ends. The CDR3 has 13 amino acids. Written as DNA, the CDR3 is TGTGCCAGCAGCTTGGCCCACACAGATACGCAGTATTTT. It yields the protein CASSLAHTDTQYF.

This chain connects TRBV29-1 to TRBJ2-5; D is possibly TRBD2 (7 bases). Trimming shortened V by 2 bases and J by 3 bases, and 13 bases separated the two germline ends. The CDR3 contains 14 residues. Germline CDR1 SQVTM, CDR2 ANQGSEA. CDR3 coding DNA: TGCAGCGTTGAAAGGGGGACTAAAAAAGAGACCCAGTACTTC. The encoded protein is CSVERGTKKETQYF.

This chain uses TRBV7-9 with TRBJ2-7, with TRBD1 as a possible D gene (6 bases). CDR1 is SEHNR, CDR2 FQNEAQ, per germline (reference sequence). V was cut by 1 base and J by 1 base, with 14 bases left in between. This CDR3 region has 16 residues. The CDR3 loop is CASSLVAGVGSYEQYF. The CDR3 DNA follows: TGTGCCAGCAGCTTAGTGGCAGGGGTAGGGTCCTACGAGCAGTACTTC.

The J gene is TRBJ2-1, the V gene TRBV15; 9 bases align to TRBD2. J lost 2 bases, V lost 8 bases, and 1 base had no gene match. Per the germline V gene, CDR1 is LNHNV and CDR2 is YYDKDF (reference sequence). This CDR3 has 13 residues. The CDR3 DNA is TGTGCCACCCAGCGGGGGGCCTACAATGAGCAGTTCTTC. Amino acid sequence: CATQRGAYNEQFF.

This rearrangement joins TRBV6-6 to TRBJ2-5, with no clear D. Germline V gives CDR1 MNHNY, CDR2 SVGAGI (reference sequence). Trimming cost V 6 bases and J 5 bases, with 13 bases left between them. The CDR3 has 13 residues. CDR3 sequence reads: CASRPNVGETQYF. CDR3 in DNA: TGTGCCAGCAGACCAAACGTTGGGGAGACCCAGTACTTC.

V and J are TRBV10-3 and TRBJ2-1; 16 bases fit TRBD2. Germline V gives CDR1 ENHRY, CDR2 SYGVKD. After removal of 7 bases from V and 14 bases from J, the junction contained 8 bases not matched to a gene. CDR3 length: 14 amino acids. CDR3 residues: CAITPGLAGGPEFF. CDR3 nucleotides: TGTGCCATCACCCCGGGACTAGCGGGGGGGCCAGAGTTCTTC.

V is TRBV2 and J is TRBJ2-1; D is uncertain. The CDR3 contains 13 residues. Trimming took off 8 bases at V and 2 bases at J, with 10 bases between the two ends. In germline, CDR1 is SNHLY, CDR2 FYNNEI. The CDR3 loop reads CASYGSTYNEQFF. In DNA form, the CDR3 reads TGTGCCAGCTATGGGTCGACCTACAATGAGCAGTTCTTC.